This TCR beta chain appears in the sequencing data of a study of neurological immune-mediated disorders. Study outcomes and limitations: The study found no CDR3 amino acid sequences shared by expanded clones across subjects, suggesting private repertoires in all groups. Healthy controls had more TCR clonal expansion than multiple sclerosis, which showed the least, whereas HTLV-1-associated myelopathy showed the most.

This clonotype was detected ten times or more. Its antigen is not identified. Over 170 million TCR-beta sequences from 15-18 subjects came from every sequencing run. In TCRdb, the 5' RACE reads were re-called with MiXCR into one record per CDR3 protein. There are under 90,000 distinct CDR3 sequences in the sample; around 3.5% occur only once, and 2.9% lies in the top ten. The unsorted libraries had their origin in 2 million PBMCs stored at -80 C. CDR1 is SGHTA, CDR2 FQGNSA, per germline. The CDR3 is made up of 14 amino acids. The germline V and J ends were trimmed by 1 base and 10 bases, with 14 bases remaining between them.

The receptor's source is a woman aged 45-60 years with multiple sclerosis. What was sequenced was PBMCs. V and J are TRBV7-2 and TRBJ2-1; D is tentatively TRBD1 or TRBD2 (5 bases each). The CDR3, as DNA: TGTGCCAGCAGCTTAGTTTCGTTCGGGGACGAGCAGTTCTTC. Translated, it gives CASSLVSFGDEQFF.